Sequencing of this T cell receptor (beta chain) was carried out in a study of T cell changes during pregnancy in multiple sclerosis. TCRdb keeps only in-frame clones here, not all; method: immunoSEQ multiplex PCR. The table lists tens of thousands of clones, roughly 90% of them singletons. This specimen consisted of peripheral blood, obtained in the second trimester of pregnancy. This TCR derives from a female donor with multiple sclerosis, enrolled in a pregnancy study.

The CDR3 protein is CASRASGSPYEQYF. In DNA, the CDR3 is TGTGCCAGTAGGGCTAGCGGGAGCCCTTACGAGCAGTACTTC. The rearrangement joins TRBV19 to TRBJ2-7; 10 nucleotides line up with TRBD2. Losses at the gene ends were 6 bases for V and 4 bases for J; bases not matched to a gene: 6. Germline values: CDR1 LNHDA, CDR2 SQIVND (reference sequence). The CDR3 has 14 amino acids. Full variable domain (rest looked up from reference TRBV19 and TRBJ2-7): DGGITQSPKYLFRKEGQNVTLSCEQNLNHDAMYWYRQDPGQGLRLIYYSQIVNDFQKGDIAEGYSVSREKKESFPLTVTSAQKNPTAFYLCASRASGSPYEQYFGPGTRLTVT.